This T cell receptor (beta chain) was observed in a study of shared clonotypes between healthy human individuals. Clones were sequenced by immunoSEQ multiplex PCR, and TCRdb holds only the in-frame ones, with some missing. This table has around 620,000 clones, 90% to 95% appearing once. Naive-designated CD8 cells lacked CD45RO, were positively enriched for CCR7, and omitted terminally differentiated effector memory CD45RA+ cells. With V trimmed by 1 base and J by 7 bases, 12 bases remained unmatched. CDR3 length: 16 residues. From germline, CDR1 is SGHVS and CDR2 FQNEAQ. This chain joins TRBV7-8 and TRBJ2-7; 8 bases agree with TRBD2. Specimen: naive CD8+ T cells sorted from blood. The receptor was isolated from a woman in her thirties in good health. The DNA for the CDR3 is TGTGCCAGCAGCTTAGTACCCCCGACTAGCGTGGGGGAGCAGTACTTC. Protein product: CASSLVPPTSVGEQYF.